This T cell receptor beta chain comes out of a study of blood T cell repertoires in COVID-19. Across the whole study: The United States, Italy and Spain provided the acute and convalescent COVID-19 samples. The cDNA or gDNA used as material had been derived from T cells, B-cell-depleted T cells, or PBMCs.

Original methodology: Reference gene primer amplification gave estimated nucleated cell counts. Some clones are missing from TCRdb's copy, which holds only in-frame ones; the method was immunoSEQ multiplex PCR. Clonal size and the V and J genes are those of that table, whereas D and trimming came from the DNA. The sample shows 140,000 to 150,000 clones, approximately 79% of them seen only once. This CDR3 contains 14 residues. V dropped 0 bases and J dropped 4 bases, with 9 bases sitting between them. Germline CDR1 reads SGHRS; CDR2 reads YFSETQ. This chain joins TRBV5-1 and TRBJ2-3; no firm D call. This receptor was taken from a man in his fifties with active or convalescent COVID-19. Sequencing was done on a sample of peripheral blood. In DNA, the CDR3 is TGCGCCAGCAGCTTGGGGGTTCGGGCAGATACGCAGTATTTT. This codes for CASSLGVRADTQYF.